The sequence of this T cell receptor (beta chain) was determined in a study of T cell clonotyping in hematopoietic cell transplantation (dated by TCRdb to 2020 to 2023). Regarding the study in general: A total of about 140 blood samples were gathered in the study from around 40 consecutive transplant recipients along with their related donors. Recruitment of patients was conducted between September 2015 and January 2017, and follow-up was continued until September 2020 or death. Results the study describes overall, beyond this receptor: Recipient repertoires showed only a small fraction of overlap with donor repertoires, and over 97% appeared de novo at the given depth. Inverse Simpson Index values from donors and from recipients before transplant predicted broader TCR repertoire diversity after transplant. Sample size was limited, and cells were not sorted, so CD4 and CD8 repertoire contributions could not be separated. Recipient TCR diversity fell after transplant, with pathologically expanded clonotypes rising progressively from day 30 to day 180.

For TCR beta sequencing, blood samples came from the related transplant donors. Nuclei Lysis Solution was used to extract genomic DNA from fresh or cryopreserved unfractionated peripheral blood mononuclear cells. As regards this clone: Its recognized antigen is unknown. Base qualities are not at hand, and no much larger clone is one base apart.

The immunoSEQ assay, a bias-controlled multiplex PCR with V- and J-specific primers, was used to amplify TCR beta CDR3 regions from genomic DNA. A second PCR step added a proprietary barcode and Illumina adapter sequences to the CDR3 amplicons. An Illumina MiSeq instrument was used for sequencing of the CDR3 libraries. The study's own analysis went as follows. Export and quality control were done with immunoSEQ Analyzer 3.0, while downstream analyses used R Bioconductor and Immunarch. Only productive rearrangements in the normalized downsampled data set went into calculating the repertoire metrics. In the normalized cohort, clonotypes with more than 5 templates were defined as pathologically expanded. The Inverse Simpson Index was used to measure repertoire diversity. CMV-specificity analyses were carried out on the non-normalized data set to capture all clonotypes. TCRdb carries this immuneACCESS record with in-frame sequences only. Its versions omit some clonotypes, under half of them owing to an unresolved V gene in the studies checked, with the rest unexplained. V and J calls plus clone size are reproduced from that table; the DNA served to infer D and trimming. For this sample the table gives about 12,000 clones, of which 90% were detected only once. Clones ranked in the top ten supply 1.2% of the sample.

Sequencing input: peripheral blood mononuclear cells. This clonotype originated in a man aged 30 to 45 in good health. Some clones in this sample may be carry-over from other donors' samples.

This receptor has the CDR3 CAISESGQANTEAFF. The nucleotides read TGTGCCATCAGTGAGTCAGGGCAGGCGAACACTGAAGCTTTCTTT. The rearranged chain carries TRBV10-3 and TRBJ1-1; no D gene can be assigned with confidence. V is clipped by 0 bases and J by 1 base, and the sequence between their germline boundaries is 9 bases long. From the cysteine through the phenylalanine, the CDR3 covers 15 amino acids. Only the CDR3 part of the read is kept: 45 bases, read in frame from the first base. CDR1 and CDR2 were assigned from the germline V gene as ENHRY and SYGVKD.